A single sample is the source of the 24 T cell receptor beta chains below, sequenced in a study of PD-1 blockade in mismatch repair-deficient tumors. Some clones are missing from TCRdb's copy, which holds only in-frame ones; the method was immunoSEQ multiplex PCR. The sample shows 45,000 to 60,000 clones, 78% of them seen only once. The sequences come from peripheral blood, collected 4 weeks after starting pembrolizumab. The receptor source for this set is an adult with mismatch repair-deficient cancer.

V is TRBV6-1 and J is TRBJ1-1; TRBD1 is a possible D gene (6 bases). Germline values: CDR1 MNHNS, CDR2 SASEGT. This CDR3 has 14 amino acids. Trimming removed 2 bases at V and 4 bases at J, with 11 bases between. CDR3: CASSEWGLGTEAFF. CDR3 DNA: TGTGCCAGCAGTGAATGGGGGCTCGGCACTGAAGCTTTCTTT.

The chain couples TRBV7-3 to TRBJ2-5; tentatively, D is TRBD2 (6 bases). Trimming took 2 bases from V and 2 from J, leaving 21 bases between them. This CDR3 comprises 18 residues. Germline assignment: CDR1 SGHTA and CDR2 FQGTGA. The CDR3 coding sequence is TGTGCCAGCAGCTTACTCAGGTTCGGCGGGGAGCGGCAAGAGACCCAGTACTTC. Translating gives CASSLLRFGGERQETQYF.

V usage is TRBV11-2 and J usage is TRBJ2-5; maybe TRBD2 (6 bases). CDR1 is SGHAT and CDR2 is FQNNGV in the germline V gene. The V gene lost 5 bases and the J gene lost 9 bases, with 16 bases spanning the gap. This CDR3 spans 13 amino acids. The DNA of the CDR3 is TGTGCCAGCAGCCAACCTTTGGGACTGTCCCAGTACTTC. Protein product: CASSQPLGLSQYF.

The gene calls are TRBV2 and TRBJ1-4, with 8 positions matching TRBD1. Germline loops: CDR1 SNHLY, CDR2 FYNNEI. The CDR3 runs to 15 residues. The V and J ends lost 4 bases and 3 bases, in that order; junction bases with no gene match: 4. Here the CDR3 DNA reads TGTGCCAGCAGTGGACAGGGGTCGCCTAATGAAAAACTGTTTTTT. It encodes CASSGQGSPNEKLFF.

The chain recombines TRBV28 with TRBJ1-3, with D hard to call. The V gene's germline CDR1 is MDHEN and CDR2 SYDVKM. The CDR3 spans 15 residues. V shed 7 bases and J shed 0 bases, with 13 bases lying between them. In DNA form, the CDR3 reads TGTGCCAGCACGCCCGGACGGGCCTCTGGAAACACCATATATTTT. Amino acids: CASTPGRASGNTIYF.

The rearrangement uses TRBV14 and TRBJ2-7; 7 nucleotides match TRBD2. CDR3 size: 15 residues. Germline loops: CDR1 SGHDN, CDR2 FVKESK. The junction had 14 bases not matched to a gene; V was cut back by 5 bases and J by 7 bases. The CDR3 spells CASSSGARNLGEQYF. In DNA, the CDR3 is TGTGCCAGCAGCAGCGGGGCTCGAAACCTCGGGGAGCAGTACTTC.

This clone was observed a single time. V is TRBV27 and J is TRBJ2-7; 11 nucleotides agree with TRBD1. Germline V gene sequence: CDR1 MNHEY, CDR2 SMNVEV (reference sequence). The V gene end was trimmed by 5 bases and the J gene end by 4 bases; junction bases not matched to a gene: 10. The CDR3 runs to 16 residues. The DNA for the CDR3 is TGTGCCAGCAGTCCGGGACAGGGGGGTTTTAGATACGAGCAGTACTTC. Encoded protein: CASSPGQGGFRYEQYF.

The rearrangement uses TRBV7-6 and TRBJ2-5, with D maybe TRBD2 (5 bases). V was trimmed by 9 bases and J by 2 bases, leaving 13 bases between them. Germline V gene lookup returns CDR1 SGHVS and CDR2 FNYEAQ. The CDR3 is 13 residues long. CDR3 amino acids: CASGQTGQETQYF. DNA of the CDR3: TGTGCCAGTGGTCAAACGGGACAAGAGACCCAGTACTTC.

The V and J genes are TRBV7-9 and TRBJ2-3; D not certain. This CDR3 region has 14 residues. Trimming stripped 1 base from V and 2 bases from J, with 7 bases between. Germline-derived CDR1 and CDR2 are SEHNR and FQNEAQ (reference sequence). In DNA, the CDR3 is TGTGCCAGCAGCTTAGGGTCATCCACAGATACGCAGTATTTT. Protein: CASSLGSSTDTQYF.

The rearrangement links TRBV9 to TRBJ2-7; possible D gene TRBD1, 6 bases. The length of the CDR3 is 15 residues. Germline CDR1 SGDLS, CDR2 YYNGEE. V dropped 0 bases and J dropped 0 bases, with 10 bases sitting between them. The CDR3, as DNA: TGTGCCAGCAGCGTAGGTGGGACACGCTCCTACGAGCAGTACTTC. Protein: CASSVGGTRSYEQYF.

This clone has more than one count but fewer than ten. V gene TRBV5-5 combines with J gene TRBJ2-2, with TRBD1 as a possible D gene (6 bases). Germline V CDR1 and CDR2: SGHKS, YYEKEE (reference sequence). The CDR3 runs 15 residues. V was cut by 5 bases and J by 1 base, with 12 bases left in between. CDR3 amino acids: CASSPGTMNTGELFF. The CDR3 DNA sequence: TGTGCCAGCAGTCCCGGGACAATGAACACCGGGGAGCTGTTTTTT.

This clone was seen only a few times. Distinct nucleotide sequences in the sample also encode this CDR3. The chain employs TRBV14 and TRBJ2-7, with D hard to call. Germline assignment: CDR1 SGHDN and CDR2 FVKESK. The CDR3 is made up of 14 amino acids. Trimming removed 1 base at V and 3 bases at J, with 10 bases between. Here the CDR3 DNA reads TGTGCCAGCAGCCAAGGGTTAAGGAACTACGAGCAGTACTTC. Residues: CASSQGLRNYEQYF.

The rearrangement links TRBV6-5 to TRBJ2-7, with 8 bases aligning to TRBD2. The CDR3 sequence is 14 residues long. V trimming: 5 bases; J trimming: 0 bases; junction bases outside the gene matches: 3. Germline CDR1 and CDR2: MNHEY and SVGAGI. The CDR3 region has the DNA TGTGCCAGCAGTGGAGCGGGAGTCTCCTACGAGCAGTACTTC. The encoded protein is CASSGAGVSYEQYF.

This clone was counted between two and nine times. This rearrangement joins TRBV6-4 to TRBJ2-1, with TRBD2 matching 14 bases. Germline lookup yields CDR1 MRHNA and CDR2 SNTAGT. J gave up 9 bases and V 6 bases, and 4 bases lay outside the gene matches. The CDR3 has 14 amino acids. The CDR3 loop reads CASRGLAGDGEQFF. The CDR3 coding sequence is TGTGCCAGCAGGGGACTAGCGGGAGACGGTGAGCAGTTCTTC.

J is TRBJ1-3 and V is TRBV6-6; no clear D. The CDR3 runs to 13 residues. Trimming took off 6 bases at V and 2 bases at J, with 8 bases between the two ends. Looked up from germline, CDR1 is MNHNY and CDR2 is SVGAGI (reference sequence). The CDR3 reads CASRGPPGNTIYF. CDR3 bases: TGTGCCAGCAGGGGCCCCCCTGGAAACACCATATATTTT.

The chain employs TRBV7-8 and TRBJ1-2; the D is unclear. V shed 5 bases and J shed 0 bases, with 10 bases lying between them. Germline-derived CDR1 and CDR2 are SGHVS and FQNEAQ. The CDR3 runs to 14 residues. CDR3 sequence reads: CASSLPIPNYGYTF. The CDR3 nucleotides read TGTGCCAGCAGCCTTCCCATCCCTAACTATGGCTACACCTTC. Using reference TRBV7-8 and TRBJ1-2 for the parts outside the CDR3, the full variable domain is GAGVSQSPRYKVAKRGQDVALRCDPISGHVSLFWYQQALGQGPEFLTYFQNEAQLDKSGLPSDRFFAERPEGSVSTLKIQRTQQEDSAVYLCASSLPIPNYGYTFGSGTRLTVV.

This sequence joins TRBV6-1 and TRBJ2-7; TRBD1 matches 8 bases. V lost 6 bases to trimming and J lost 2 bases; unmatched junction nucleotides: 0. The CDR3 consists of 12 residues. Germline CDR1 MNHNS, CDR2 SASEGT. The CDR3 DNA reads TGTGCCAGCAGGGACAGGGCCTACGAGCAGTACTTC. The encoded protein is CASRDRAYEQYF.

The chain recombines TRBV15 with TRBJ1-2, with TRBD1 as a possible D gene (5 bases). From germline, CDR1 is LNHNV and CDR2 YYDKDF (reference sequence). This CDR3 region has 12 residues. V lost 4 bases to trimming and J lost 8 bases, with 11 bases between them. The CDR3 spells CATSIGGRGYTF. DNA for the CDR3: TGTGCCACCAGCATCGGGGGTCGAGGCTACACCTTC.

The chain combines TRBV7-2 with TRBJ2-3; weak D call: TRBD2 (6 bases). This CDR3 comprises 14 residues. The V end was cut by 2 bases, the J end by 7 bases, with 13 bases between. Germline V gives CDR1 SGHTA, CDR2 FQGNSA. The CDR3 nucleotides are TGTGCCAGCAGCTTAAACGCGGCGGGGAATACGCAGTATTTT. Translation gives CASSLNAAGNTQYF.

The chain employs TRBV7-9 and TRBJ2-6; tentatively, D is TRBD1 (6 bases). The germline CDR1 and CDR2 sequences are SEHNR and FQNEAQ (reference sequence). The CDR3 spans 15 residues. The V and J ends lost 5 bases and 1 base respectively, with 9 bases between them. CDR3 nucleotide sequence: TGTGCCAGCAGCCCCAGGGGATCTGGGGCCAACGTCCTGACTTTC. It codes for CASSPRGSGANVLTF.

This clone was observed once. J is TRBJ2-1 and V is TRBV29-1; unclear D gene. The V end lost 4 bases, the J end lost 2 bases, and 15 bases lay between the germline ends. This CDR3 contains 15 residues. CDR1 and CDR2 (germline): SQVTM, ANQGSEA. The CDR3 region is CSVVSSIRTYNEQFF. In nucleotides, the CDR3 is TGCAGCGTTGTTAGTTCGATCAGAACCTACAATGAGCAGTTCTTC.

The chain carries TRBV21-1 and TRBJ1-1. TRBV21-1 is a known pseudogene. The CDR3 length is 16 residues. The CDR3 is CASSKSMRTGNTEAFF. The DNA for the CDR3 is TGTGCCAGCAGCAAATCTATGCGTACTGGGAACACTGAAGCTTTCTTT.

This sequence joins TRBV6-6 and TRBJ1-1; D perhaps matches TRBD1 (5 bases). Germline assignment: CDR1 MNHNY and CDR2 SVGAGI (reference sequence). This CDR3 region has 14 residues. Trimming pared 3 bases from V and 0 bases from J, leaving 8 bases between. The CDR3 region is CASSYQGMNTEAFF. In DNA, the CDR3 is TGTGCCAGCAGTTATCAGGGTATGAACACTGAAGCTTTCTTT.

The CDR3 region is CASSSTGGRTDTQYF. The DNA of the CDR3 is TGTGCCAGCAGCTCCACAGGGGGCCGAACAGATACGCAGTATTTT. The chain uses TRBV11-2 and TRBJ2-3, with 9 bases that match TRBD1. From germline, CDR1 is SGHAT and CDR2 FQNNGV. The V segment lost 4 bases and the J segment 3 bases; nucleotides outside the gene matches: 5. This CDR3 is built from 15 residues.